The 14 T cell receptor beta chains below were found in one sample sequenced in a study of blood T cell repertoires in COVID-19. TCRdb keeps only in-frame clones here, not all; method: immunoSEQ multiplex PCR. The table includes a few hundred thousand clones, approximately 78% detected once. Sequencing was done on a sample of peripheral blood. The receptors come from a woman aged 18-29 years with acute or convalescent COVID-19.

This chain uses TRBV6-5 with TRBJ2-7, with a tentative D call TRBD1 (5 bases). V lost 5 bases to trimming and J lost 3 bases, with 14 bases between them. Germline V lookup: CDR1 MNHEY, CDR2 SVGAGI. The CDR3 sequence is 14 residues long. The CDR3 sequence is CASSTGQLVYEQYF. The CDR3 nucleotides are TGTGCCAGCAGTACCGGACAACTCGTCTACGAGCAGTACTTC.

Remarks on this clone: Other nucleotide sequences in the sample specify the same CDR3. This chain connects TRBV9 to TRBJ2-7; 10 bases fit TRBD1. There are 14 residues in the CDR3. V trimming: 2 bases; J trimming: 2 bases; junction bases outside the gene matches: 1. From germline, CDR1 is SGDLS and CDR2 YYNGEE. CDR3 nucleotides: TGTGCCAGCAGCGTTGGGACAGGGGCCTACGAGCAGTACTTC. Its protein is CASSVGTGAYEQYF.

The rearrangement joins TRBV11-2 to TRBJ2-3; 7 nucleotides align to TRBD2. Germline trimming cut 7 bases from V and 11 bases from J; bases unmatched to any gene: 6. The germline V gene has CDR1 SGHAT and CDR2 FQNNGV. The CDR3 has 11 residues. CDR3 sequence (DNA): TGTGCCAGCACCCCGGGGGGTCGGCAGTATTTT. Its translation: CASTPGGRQYF.

CDR3 in DNA: TGTGCCAGCAACAAAGGACTAGCGGGAGGGGAGCGTCACGAGCAGTACTTC. Its translation: CASNKGLAGGERHEQYF. V usage is TRBV27 and J usage is TRBJ2-7; 15 bases align to TRBD2. With 7 bases clipped from V and 5 bases from J, the junction kept 12 bases outside the gene matches. The CDR3 has 17 residues. Germline V gene lookup returns CDR1 MNHEY and CDR2 SMNVEV (reference sequence).

This chain uses TRBV7-3 with TRBJ2-2; TRBD1 agrees at 8 bases. V lost 5 bases to trimming and J lost 3 bases; unmatched junction nucleotides: 5. The CDR3 extends over 15 amino acids. Germline CDR1 reads SGHTA; CDR2 reads FQGTGA. CDR3 DNA: TGTGCCAGCAGCCCGGACAGGGCGTACACCGGGGAGCTGTTTTTT. This encodes CASSPDRAYTGELFF.

The gene calls are TRBV6-2 or TRBV6-3 and TRBJ1-1, with 9 bases matching TRBD1. V was clipped by 5 bases and J by 1 base; unmatched bases: 5. The CDR3 runs to 15 residues. Per germline, CDR1 MNHEY and CDR2 SVGEGT. The CDR3 reads CASSKPGQGNTEAFF. CDR3 sequence (DNA): TGTGCCAGCAGTAAACCGGGACAGGGGAACACTGAAGCTTTCTTT.

The chain employs TRBV5-5 and TRBJ1-5, with D possibly TRBD1 on 6 matching bases. This CDR3 region has 15 residues. The V gene lost 0 bases and the J gene lost 5 bases, with 12 bases spanning the gap. The germline V gene encodes CDR1 SGHKS and CDR2 YYEKEE (reference sequence). The CDR3, as DNA: TGTGCCAGCAGCTTGGCACAGGGAAACTATCAGCCCCAGCATTTT. Its protein product is CASSLAQGNYQPQHF.

The genes are TRBV7-8 and TRBJ2-1; TRBD2 might be the D (6 bases). The germline V and J ends were trimmed by 5 bases and 4 bases, with 15 bases remaining between them. Germline CDR1 is SGHVS and CDR2 is FQNEAQ. The CDR3 runs 15 residues. CDR3 amino acids: CASSLRDLFYNEQFF. CDR3 nucleotide sequence: TGTGCCAGCAGCCTGCGGGACCTTTTTTACAATGAGCAGTTCTTC.

This clone was counted many times. The rearrangement joins TRBV6-4 to TRBJ2-2; 7 bases agree with TRBD2. Trimming took 7 bases from V and 3 from J; bases not matched to a gene: 5. The germline V gene encodes CDR1 MRHNA and CDR2 SNTAGT. The CDR3 consists of 14 residues. CDR3 in amino acids: CASKAGEDTGELFF. The CDR3 coding sequence is TGTGCCAGCAAGGCGGGAGAGGACACCGGGGAGCTGTTTTTT.

This clone has more than one count but fewer than ten. The chain is built from TRBV4-3 and TRBJ2-2; D is unresolved. From germline, CDR1 is LGHNA and CDR2 YSLEER. The CDR3 runs 16 residues. Trimming removed 0 bases at V and 3 bases at J, with 11 bases between. The CDR3 here is CASSQDVGFDTGELFF. CDR3 nucleotide sequence: TGCGCCAGCAGCCAAGATGTCGGTTTCGACACCGGGGAGCTGTTTTTT.

The chain carries TRBV28 and TRBJ1-3, with 7 bases that match TRBD1. This CDR3 is 16 amino acids long. V shed 6 bases and J 0 bases; nucleotides not matched to a gene: 8. Germline lookup yields CDR1 MDHEN and CDR2 SYDVKM. CDR3 DNA sequence: TGTGCCAGCAGGAGGGACAGTTCAATCTCTGGAAACACCATATATTTT. It translates to CASRRDSSISGNTIYF.

This chain uses TRBV3-1 (or the pseudogene TRBV3-2) with TRBJ2-1; a possible D gene is TRBD2 (5 bases). The CDR3 spans 15 residues. The V end lost 0 bases, the J end lost 4 bases, and 10 bases lay between the germline ends. Germline CDR1 and CDR2: LGHDT and YNNKEL (reference sequence). For the CDR3, the DNA is TGTGCCAGCAGCCAAGATACCGGGAAGTACAATGAGCAGTTCTTC. Its protein is CASSQDTGKYNEQFF.

The rearrangement links TRBV5-5 to TRBJ2-1, with D hard to call. V shed 2 bases and J shed 10 bases, with 10 bases lying between them. The CDR3 runs 12 residues. Germline V gene lookup returns CDR1 SGHKS and CDR2 YYEKEE (reference sequence). The CDR3 spells CASSFPPREQFF. DNA for the CDR3: TGTGCCAGCAGCTTTCCCCCGAGAGAGCAGTTCTTC.

The chain couples TRBV14 to TRBJ1-2; TRBD1 matches 8 bases. V shed 2 bases, J shed 6 bases, and the junction held 8 bases outside the gene matches. This CDR3 has 15 amino acids. Germline CDR1 reads SGHDN; CDR2 reads FVKESK. The CDR3 region is CASSQFQTGVDGYTF. Written as DNA, the CDR3 is TGTGCCAGCAGCCAATTCCAGACAGGGGTGGATGGCTACACCTTC.